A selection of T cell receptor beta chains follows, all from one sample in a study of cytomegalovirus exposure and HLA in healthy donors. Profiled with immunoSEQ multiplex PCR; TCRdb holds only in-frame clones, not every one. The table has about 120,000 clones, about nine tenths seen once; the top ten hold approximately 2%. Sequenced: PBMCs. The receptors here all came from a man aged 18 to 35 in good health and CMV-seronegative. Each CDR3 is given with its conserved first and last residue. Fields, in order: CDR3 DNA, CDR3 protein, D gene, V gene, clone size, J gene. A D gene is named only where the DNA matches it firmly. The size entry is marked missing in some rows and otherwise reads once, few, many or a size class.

TGTGCCAGCTCACACTGGCAGGGTGACGAGCAGTACTTC	CASSHWQGDEQYF	NA	TRBV18	NA	TRBJ2-7
TGTGCCAGCAGTCCCAACTATATCACAGATACGCAGTATTTT	CASSPNYITDTQYF	NA	TRBV27	NA	TRBJ2-3
TGTGCCAGCAGCCACAGCGGCCTCGGGCCTGGCGAGCAGTACTTC	CASSHSGLGPGEQYF	NA	TRBV7-8	NA	TRBJ2-7
TGTGCCAGTATACAAACCGGGACTGTGGGCAATGAGCAGTTCTTC	CASIQTGTVGNEQFF	NA	TRBV6-4	NA	TRBJ2-1
TGTGCCAGCAGTTCTTGGACAGGGAAAACCTACGAGCAGTACTTC	CASSSWTGKTYEQYF	TRBD1	TRBV6-5	NA	TRBJ2-7
TGTGCCAGCAGCCAAACGGTTAGGCGGGGAAGGCACGAGCAGTACTTC	CASSQTVRRGRHEQYF	NA	TRBV7-2	NA	TRBJ2-7
TGTGCCATCAGCCTTACCCCTACAGGGACGAACTACGAGCAGTACTTC	CAISLTPTGTNYEQYF	NA	TRBV10-3	once	TRBJ2-7
TGCAGCGTTGAACACGAGGGCAGTAACACCGGGGAGCTGTTTTTT	CSVEHEGSNTGELFF	NA	TRBV29-1	NA	TRBJ2-2
TGTGCCAGCAGCTTACAGGGAGTAACTAACTATGGCTACACCTTC	CASSLQGVTNYGYTF	NA	TRBV2	NA	TRBJ1-2
TGCGCCAGCAGCCAAGCGACAGAAAGCATTAACTATGGCTACACCTTC	CASSQATESINYGYTF	NA	TRBV4-1	NA	TRBJ1-2
TGTGCCAGCAGCTTGGGGCGGATGGGACAGGAGGACGAGCAGTACTTC	CASSLGRMGQEDEQYF	TRBD1	TRBV5-4	NA	TRBJ2-7
TGTGCCAGCAGCTACCGGGACAACTACGAGCAGTACTTC	CASSYRDNYEQYF	NA	TRBV7-9	NA	TRBJ2-7
TGTGCCAGCAGCCCGGGACTAGCCTACAATGAGCAGTTCTTC	CASSPGLAYNEQFF	TRBD2	TRBV7-2	NA	TRBJ2-1
TGTGCCACCAGCGGTGTCTTAGTGAGGGAGCAGTACTTC	CATSGVLVREQYF	NA	TRBV15	NA	TRBJ2-7
TGCAGCGTCGTTTTTTTGGGGGCCCGGACCAGCTATGGCTACACCTTC	CSVVFLGARTSYGYTF	NA	TRBV29-1	NA	TRBJ1-2
TGTGCCAGCAGCTTATCCCACTCTGCGGGGGGACCCAGGGAGACCCAGTACTTC	CASSLSHSAGGPRETQYF	TRBD2	TRBV11-2	NA	TRBJ2-5
TGCGCCAGCAGCCACTCACGACAGGGTCTAAATCAGCCCCAGCATTTT	CASSHSRQGLNQPQHF	TRBD1	TRBV4-1	NA	TRBJ1-5
TGTGCCAGAAGCCCAGGACAGCGGCGCACAGATACGCAGTATTTT	CARSPGQRRTDTQYF	NA	TRBV5-3	NA	TRBJ2-3
TGTGCCAGCAGCTTAGAACCTACGGGAAACTACGAGCAGTACTTC	CASSLEPTGNYEQYF	NA	TRBV7-6	NA	TRBJ2-7
TGTGCCAGCAGCTACAGTTGGGGGGGAGAGACCCAGTACTTC	CASSYSWGGETQYF	TRBD2	TRBV7-9	NA	TRBJ2-5
TGTGCCAGCAGGCGAGGGACAGGCGAAGGCTACACCTTC	CASRRGTGEGYTF	TRBD1	TRBV6-5	NA	TRBJ1-2
TGTGCCAGCAGCCGCCCGGGACTTCCCAACGAGCAGTACTTC	CASSRPGLPNEQYF	NA	TRBV25-1	few	TRBJ2-7
TGTGCCAGCTCCCAGGGGACCACAGATACGCAGTATTTT	CASSQGTTDTQYF	NA	TRBV6-4	NA	TRBJ2-3
TGTGCCAGCAGCCGCCGGGACATCCTTGGCTACACCTTC	CASSRRDILGYTF	NA	TRBV6-6	NA	TRBJ1-2
TGTGCCAGCAGTTTAGCCGGCAGGCCGCTGAATCAGCCCCAGCATTTT	CASSLAGRPLNQPQHF	NA	TRBV28	NA	TRBJ1-5
TGTGCCAGCAGGGACAACCCCATGAACACTGAAGCTTTCTTT	CASRDNPMNTEAFF	NA	TRBV6-1	few	TRBJ1-1
TGTGCCAGCAGCGGCGATGAGAATGAGCAGTTCTTC	CASSGDENEQFF	NA	TRBV9	NA	TRBJ2-1
TGTGCCAGCAGTTTAGTTGACAGGACAATCTACGAGCAGTACTTC	CASSLVDRTIYEQYF	NA	TRBV28	NA	TRBJ2-7
TGCGCCAGCAGTGAGTCAAAAGGGACAGGGGGACCTAACACTGAAGCTTTCTTT	CASSESKGTGGPNTEAFF	TRBD1	TRBV10-1	NA	TRBJ1-1
TGCGCCAGCAGCCAGGCCCCTCGACAGGGCCCACGCGAGCAGTACTTC	CASSQAPRQGPREQYF	TRBD1	TRBV4-3	NA	TRBJ2-7
TGTGCCAGCAGCTTACAGAGGGGGTACACCTTC	CASSLQRGYTF	NA	TRBV7-2	NA	TRBJ1-2
TGTGCCAGCAGCCAATTCACGGGGTCCGGGGAGCTGTTTTTT	CASSQFTGSGELFF	NA	TRBV16	NA	TRBJ2-2
TGTGCCAGCTCAGGGGATCCTTCGGTGGGCTACACCTTC	CASSGDPSVGYTF	NA	TRBV28	NA	TRBJ1-2
TGTGCCAGCAGTCGAGACGGAGGCACTGAAGCTTTCTTT	CASSRDGGTEAFF	NA	TRBV28	NA	TRBJ1-1
TGTGCCAGCAGCTTAGGACAGGGGCGCAATGAGCAGTTCTTC	CASSLGQGRNEQFF	TRBD1	TRBV11-2	NA	TRBJ2-1
TGTGCCAGCAGCGTAGAGGGCAGGGTAAGAGATGAGCAGTTCTTC	CASSVEGRVRDEQFF	NA	TRBV9	NA	TRBJ2-1
TGTGCCAGCAGTGACAACCCGGGTCTCCAAGGGGCAGATACGCAGTATTTT	CASSDNPGLQGADTQYF	NA	TRBV5-4	NA	TRBJ2-3
TGCGCCAGCAGCCAAGATATCCCCAGGAGAGGGCCAAACTATGGCTACACCTTC	CASSQDIPRRGPNYGYTF	NA	TRBV4-3	NA	TRBJ1-2
TGTGCCAGCAGCCAAGCGGGAGTTTCCCCTAACTACGAGCAGTACTTC	CASSQAGVSPNYEQYF	NA	TRBV4-2	NA	TRBJ2-7
TGTGCCAGCAGCACACCGTCTAACAGGGGGAATACTGAAGCTTTCTTT	CASSTPSNRGNTEAFF	TRBD1	TRBV28	NA	TRBJ1-1
TGCGCCAGCACCCACAGCTTGGAGAACGAAAAACTGTTTTTT	CASTHSLENEKLFF	NA	TRBV4-3	NA	TRBJ1-4
TGTGCCAGCAGCGCGACAGGGGTATCCTATGGCTACACCTTC	CASSATGVSYGYTF	TRBD1	TRBV11-2	once	TRBJ1-2
TGTGCCAGCTCACAAGACAGGGGCGTAGGGAGTGAGCAGTTCTTC	CASSQDRGVGSEQFF	TRBD1	TRBV18	NA	TRBJ2-1
TGTGCCCAGGCAGAGTGGAAGGAGCAGTACTTC	CAQAEWKEQYF	NA	TRBV27	NA	TRBJ2-7
TGTGCCAGTAGTATAAGGTATTCGGGGACAGGGGGACCTGGTGAAAAACTGTTTTTT	CASSIRYSGTGGPGEKLFF	TRBD1	TRBV19	NA	TRBJ1-4
TGTGCCAGCAGCTTAGTCGGACTAGCGGGAGGAGAGACCCAGTACTTC	CASSLVGLAGGETQYF	TRBD2	TRBV7-2	NA	TRBJ2-5
TGCAGCGTTGGTAGCCGCCAGGGCTCCTACAATGAGCAGTTCTTC	CSVGSRQGSYNEQFF	NA	TRBV29-1	NA	TRBJ2-1
TGCAGCGTTGGGTGGGGCTTAGGAAACACTGAAGCTTTCTTT	CSVGWGLGNTEAFF	NA	TRBV29-1	NA	TRBJ1-1
TGTGCCAGCACGAACCCGGACAGCCGTCTAGCGGGGAACTACAATGAGCAGTTCTTC	CASTNPDSRLAGNYNEQFF	TRBD2	TRBV5-4	NA	TRBJ2-1
TGTGCCAGCAGTTACTTACAGGCGACAAACTATGGCTACACCTTC	CASSYLQATNYGYTF	NA	TRBV6-6	NA	TRBJ1-2
TGTGCCAGCACCAGGACTAGCGGCACCGGGGAGCTGTTTTTT	CASTRTSGTGELFF	TRBD2	TRBV27	NA	TRBJ2-2
TGTGCCAGTAGTATAACCACCCTAGCACACTACGAGCAGTACTTC	CASSITTLAHYEQYF	NA	TRBV19	once	TRBJ2-7
TGTGCCTGGAGCCGGCAGGCAGACAATCAGCCCCAGCATTTT	CAWSRQADNQPQHF	NA	TRBV30	NA	TRBJ1-5
TGTGCCAGTCGCGCGACCGGAGCGGAGACCCAGTACTTC	CASRATGAETQYF	NA	TRBV7-9	NA	TRBJ2-5
TGCGCCAGCAGCCAAGACGGCGGCAGTACTTTCATGAACACTGAAGCTTTCTTT	CASSQDGGSTFMNTEAFF	NA	TRBV4-3	once	TRBJ1-1